Below, 3 T cell receptor beta chains from the same sample are listed, as sequenced in a study of lymphopenia after photon versus proton radiotherapy. The assay was immunoSEQ multiplex PCR, and TCRdb's table has in-frame clones only and misses some. Among about 26,000 clones listed, approximately 85% were seen once. Source: peripheral blood, taken from a patient treated with photon-based radiotherapy. These TCRs come from a man aged 30 to 45 with gastric cancer.

V gene TRBV12-5 combines with J gene TRBJ2-6; D is perhaps TRBD1 (5 bases). The CDR3 is made up of 18 amino acids. V shed 5 bases and J shed 5 bases, with 22 bases lying between them. Germline loops: CDR1 LGHNT, CDR2 FRNRAP. The CDR3 sequence is CASGEDTAGQSRANVLTF. The CDR3 coding sequence is TGTGCTAGTGGTGAGGATACTGCAGGACAAAGTCGGGCCAACGTCCTGACTTTC.

V is TRBV2 and J is TRBJ2-1; 7 bases line up with TRBD1. This CDR3 contains 15 residues. Germline V lookup: CDR1 SNHLY, CDR2 FYNNEI. With 5 bases clipped from V and 4 bases from J, the junction kept 8 bases outside the gene matches. CDR3 in DNA: TGTGCCAGCAGTCCCGGGACAGAAAGGTACAATGAGCAGTTCTTC. Translation gives CASSPGTERYNEQFF.

This chain connects TRBV28 to TRBJ2-5; 9 nucleotides align to TRBD1. Germline values: CDR1 MDHEN, CDR2 SYDVKM. The CDR3 is made up of 14 amino acids. The ends lost 5 bases at V and 4 bases at J; junction bases unmatched: 5. DNA of the CDR3: TGTGCCAGCAGTCGGGGACAGGGTCGAGAGACCCAGTACTTC. This sequence encodes CASSRGQGRETQYF.